This T cell receptor (beta chain) was captured in a study of T cells in localized non-small cell lung cancer. Study outcomes and limitations: T cell clonality was highest in uninvolved adjacent lung, above tumor. Adjacent lung held a median approximately 50 of the top 100 tumor clones.

Details on this clone: Antigen: not known.

Sequencing used immunoSEQ multiplex PCR; TCRdb keeps in-frame clones, though not all of them. The table has around 41,000 clones, more than 70% seen once; the top ten hold 2.6%. Germline trimming cut 5 bases from V and 6 bases from J; bases unmatched to any gene: 3. Germline assignment: CDR1 SGHTA and CDR2 FQGNSA. This CDR3 has 13 residues. The sequence was collected from a female donor at least 60 years old with stage I squamous cell lung carcinoma. The chain joins TRBV7-2 to TRBJ2-1, with 8 bases aligning to TRBD2. Sequencing was performed on peripheral blood, taken before any cancer treatment. The CDR3 region is CASSTGLVNEQFF. The CDR3 region has the DNA TGTGCCAGCAGCACGGGACTAGTCAATGAGCAGTTCTTC.